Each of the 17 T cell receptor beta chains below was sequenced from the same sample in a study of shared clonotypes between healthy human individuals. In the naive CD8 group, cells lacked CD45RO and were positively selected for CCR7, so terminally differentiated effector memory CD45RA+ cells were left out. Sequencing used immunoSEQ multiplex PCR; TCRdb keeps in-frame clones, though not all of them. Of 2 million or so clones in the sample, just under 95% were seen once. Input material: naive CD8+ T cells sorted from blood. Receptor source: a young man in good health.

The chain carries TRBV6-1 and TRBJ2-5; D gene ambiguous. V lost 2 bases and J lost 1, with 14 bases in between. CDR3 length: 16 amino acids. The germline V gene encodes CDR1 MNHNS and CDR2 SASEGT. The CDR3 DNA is TGTGCCAGCAGTGAATTAAGGCAGCTGACCCAAGAGACCCAGTACTTC. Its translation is CASSELRQLTQETQYF.

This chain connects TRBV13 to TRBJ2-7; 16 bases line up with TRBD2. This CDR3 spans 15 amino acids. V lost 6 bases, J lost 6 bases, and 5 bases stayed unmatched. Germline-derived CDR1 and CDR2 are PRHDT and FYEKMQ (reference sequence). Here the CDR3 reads CASRYGTSGRAEQYF. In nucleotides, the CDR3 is TGTGCCAGCAGATATGGGACTAGCGGGAGGGCCGAGCAGTACTTC.

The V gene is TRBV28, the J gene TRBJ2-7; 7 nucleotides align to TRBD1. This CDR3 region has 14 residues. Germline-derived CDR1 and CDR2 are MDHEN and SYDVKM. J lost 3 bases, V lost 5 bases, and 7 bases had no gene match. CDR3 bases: TGTGCCAGCAGTACCCGGGACAGAGTCTACGAGCAGTACTTC. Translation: CASSTRDRVYEQYF.

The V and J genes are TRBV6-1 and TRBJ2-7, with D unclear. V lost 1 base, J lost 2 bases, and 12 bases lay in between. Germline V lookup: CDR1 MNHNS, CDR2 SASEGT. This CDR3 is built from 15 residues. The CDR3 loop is CASSEGRHSTYEQYF. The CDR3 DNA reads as TGTGCCAGCAGTGAAGGGAGACACTCTACCTACGAGCAGTACTTC.

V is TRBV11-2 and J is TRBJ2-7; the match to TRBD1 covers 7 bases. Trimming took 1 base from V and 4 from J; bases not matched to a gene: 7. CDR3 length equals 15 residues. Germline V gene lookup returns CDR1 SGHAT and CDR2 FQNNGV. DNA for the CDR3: TGTGCCAGCAGCTTAGTAGGGGGCGCACGTTACGAGCAGTACTTC. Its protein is CASSLVGGARYEQYF.

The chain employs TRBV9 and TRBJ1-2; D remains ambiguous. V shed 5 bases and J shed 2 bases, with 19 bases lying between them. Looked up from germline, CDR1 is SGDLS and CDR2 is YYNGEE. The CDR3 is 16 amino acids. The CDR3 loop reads CASRKKTGRGNYGYTF. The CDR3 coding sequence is TGTGCCAGCAGGAAAAAAACCGGGAGAGGAAACTATGGCTACACCTTC.

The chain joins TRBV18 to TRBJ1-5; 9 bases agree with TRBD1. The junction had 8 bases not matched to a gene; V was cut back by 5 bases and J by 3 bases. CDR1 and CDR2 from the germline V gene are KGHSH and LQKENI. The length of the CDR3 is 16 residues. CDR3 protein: CASSTTGGTDNQPQHF. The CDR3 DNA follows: TGTGCCAGCTCAACGACAGGGGGAACGGACAATCAGCCCCAGCATTTT.

CDR3 amino acids: CASSPREEREKLFF. The CDR3 coding sequence is TGTGCCAGCAGCCCCAGGGAGGAGAGGGAAAAACTGTTTTTT. This chain uses TRBV5-5 with TRBJ1-4; D is perhaps TRBD1 (5 bases). The CDR3 spans 14 residues. Trimming left V 4 bases short and J 8 bases short, with 15 bases between. Germline V gives CDR1 SGHKS, CDR2 YYEKEE (reference sequence).

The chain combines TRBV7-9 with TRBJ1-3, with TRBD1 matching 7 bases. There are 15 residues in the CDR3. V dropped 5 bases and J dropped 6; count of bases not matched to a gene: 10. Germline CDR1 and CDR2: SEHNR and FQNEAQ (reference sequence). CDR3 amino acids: CASSPETGYENTIYF. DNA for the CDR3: TGTGCCAGCAGCCCGGAGACAGGGTACGAAAACACCATATATTTT.

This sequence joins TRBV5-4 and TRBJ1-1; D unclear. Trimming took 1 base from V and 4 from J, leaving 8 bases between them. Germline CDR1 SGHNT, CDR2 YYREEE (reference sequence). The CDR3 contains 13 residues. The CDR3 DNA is TGTGCCAGCAGCTTGAAAGGTTCCACTGAAGCTTTCTTT. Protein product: CASSLKGSTEAFF.

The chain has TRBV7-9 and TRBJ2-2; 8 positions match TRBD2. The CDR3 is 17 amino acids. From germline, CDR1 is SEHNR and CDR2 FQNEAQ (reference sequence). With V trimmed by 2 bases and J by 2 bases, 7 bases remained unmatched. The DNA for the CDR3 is TGTGCCAGCAGCTTATCGGCTAGCGGGCCCAACACCGGGGAGCTGTTTTTT. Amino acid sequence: CASSLSASGPNTGELFF.

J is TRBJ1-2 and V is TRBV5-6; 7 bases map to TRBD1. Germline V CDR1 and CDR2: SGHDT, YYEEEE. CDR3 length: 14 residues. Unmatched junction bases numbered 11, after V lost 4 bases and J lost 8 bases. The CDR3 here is CASSPGQAAGGYTF. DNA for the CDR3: TGTGCCAGCAGCCCCGGACAGGCGGCAGGGGGCTACACCTTC.

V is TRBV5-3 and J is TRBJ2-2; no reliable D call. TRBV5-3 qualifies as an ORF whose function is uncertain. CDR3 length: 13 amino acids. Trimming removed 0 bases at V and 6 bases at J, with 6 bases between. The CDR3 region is CARSLVSPGELFF. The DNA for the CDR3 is TGTGCCAGAAGCTTGGTGAGCCCCGGGGAGCTGTTTTTT.

The CDR3 loop reads CSVGTGSSYNEQFF. The CDR3, as DNA: TGCAGCGTTGGAACGGGAAGCTCCTACAATGAGCAGTTCTTC. This chain connects TRBV29-1 to TRBJ2-1; TRBD2 is a possible D gene (5 bases). Germline V lookup: CDR1 SQVTM, CDR2 ANQGSEA. CDR3 size: 14 residues. V lost 4 bases and J lost 0, with 10 bases in between.

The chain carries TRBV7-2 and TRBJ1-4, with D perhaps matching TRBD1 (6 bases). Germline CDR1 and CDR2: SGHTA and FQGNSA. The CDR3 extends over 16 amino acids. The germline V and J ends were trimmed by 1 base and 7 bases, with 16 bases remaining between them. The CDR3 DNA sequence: TGTGCCAGCAGCTTAGAAGGGGGAGGGCTCAGTGAAAAACTGTTTTTT. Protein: CASSLEGGGLSEKLFF.

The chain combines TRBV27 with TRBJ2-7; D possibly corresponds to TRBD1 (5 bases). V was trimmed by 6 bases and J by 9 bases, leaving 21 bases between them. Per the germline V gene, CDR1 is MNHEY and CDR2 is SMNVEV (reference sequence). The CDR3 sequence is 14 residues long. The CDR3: CASRLAGSVSGQYF. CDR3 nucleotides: TGTGCCAGCAGATTAGCAGGGTCGGTATCCGGGCAGTACTTC.

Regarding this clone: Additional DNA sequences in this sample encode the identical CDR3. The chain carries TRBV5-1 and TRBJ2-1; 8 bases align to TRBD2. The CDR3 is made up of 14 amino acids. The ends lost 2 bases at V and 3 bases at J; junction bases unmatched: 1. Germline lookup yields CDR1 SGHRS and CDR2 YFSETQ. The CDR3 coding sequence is TGCGCCAGCAGCTTTAGCGGGGTCTACAATGAGCAGTTCTTC. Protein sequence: CASSFSGVYNEQFF. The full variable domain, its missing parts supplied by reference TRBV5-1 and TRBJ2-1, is KAGVTQTPRYLIKTRGQQVTLSCSPISGHRSVSWYQQTPGQGLQFLFEYFSETQRNKGNFPGRFSGRQFSNSRSEMNVSTLELGDSALYLCASSFSGVYNEQFFGPGTRLTVL.